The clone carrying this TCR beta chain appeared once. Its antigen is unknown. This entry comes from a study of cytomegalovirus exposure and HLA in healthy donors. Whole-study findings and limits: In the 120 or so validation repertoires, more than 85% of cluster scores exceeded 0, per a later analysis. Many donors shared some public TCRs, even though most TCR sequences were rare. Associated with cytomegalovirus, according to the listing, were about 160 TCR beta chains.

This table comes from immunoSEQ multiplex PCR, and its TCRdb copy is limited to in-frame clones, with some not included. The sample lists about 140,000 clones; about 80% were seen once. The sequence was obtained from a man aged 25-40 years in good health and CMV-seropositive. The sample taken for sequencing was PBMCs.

In DNA, the CDR3 is TGCGCCAGCAGCTTGTTCGGAGGGGAGGCTGGTGAGCAGTTCTTC. As protein: CASSLFGGEAGEQFF. The chain joins TRBV5-1 to TRBJ2-1, with a possible D match to TRBD2 (6 bases). This CDR3 spans 15 amino acids. Germline CDR1 and CDR2: SGHRS and YFSETQ. Trimming removed 1 base from V and 9 bases from J, with 17 bases in between.